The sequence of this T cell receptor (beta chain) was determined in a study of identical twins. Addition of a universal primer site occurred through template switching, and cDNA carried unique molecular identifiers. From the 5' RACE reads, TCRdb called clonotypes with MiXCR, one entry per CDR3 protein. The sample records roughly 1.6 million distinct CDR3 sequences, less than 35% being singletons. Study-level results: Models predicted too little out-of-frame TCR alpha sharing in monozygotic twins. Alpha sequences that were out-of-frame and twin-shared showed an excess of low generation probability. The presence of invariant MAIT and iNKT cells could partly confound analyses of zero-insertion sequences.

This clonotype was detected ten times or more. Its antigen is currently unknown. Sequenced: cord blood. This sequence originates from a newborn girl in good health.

As DNA, the CDR3 is TGTGGCACGGGGGTTTCCTACAATGAGCAGTTCTTC. This encodes CGTGVSYNEQFF. V usage is TRBV27 and J usage is TRBJ2-1; perhaps TRBD2 as D (6 bases). The V gene's germline CDR1 is MNHEY and CDR2 SMNVEV (reference sequence). This CDR3 contains 12 residues.